What follows is one T cell receptor beta chain and its context. The antigen is not known. The data were obtained in a study of cytomegalovirus exposure and HLA in healthy donors. About the study: According to later analysis, the same platform produced the roughly 130 validation and about 700 first-cohort repertoires.

Data came from immunoSEQ multiplex PCR; TCRdb stores just in-frame clones and leaves some out. The repertoire consists of roughly 60,000 clones, with 90% to 95% occurring once and the leading ten covering roughly 1.3%. Study results and limitations: Through in vitro validation, a few CMV-associated chains were shown to be specific for CMV antigens.

The V gene lost 3 bases and the J gene lost 15 bases, with 12 bases spanning the gap. The CDR3 runs to 11 residues. The V gene's germline CDR1 is SNHLY and CDR2 FYNNEI. Sequenced input: PBMCs. The gene calls are TRBV2 and TRBJ2-1; D is unresolved. This receptor was identified in a woman between 18 and 29 years old in good health and CMV-seronegative. CDR3 in DNA: TGTGCCAGCAGTGACGAACACCCGCCGTTCTTC. This codes for CASSDEHPPFF.